This T cell receptor (beta chain) emerged from a study of T cell responses to AZD1222 COVID-19 vaccine. J gave up 12 bases and V 4 bases, and 11 bases lay outside the gene matches. This CDR3 has 16 amino acids. Germline loops: CDR1 MNHEY, CDR2 SVGAGI. Profiling relied on immunoSEQ multiplex PCR, and the TCRdb table lists in-frame clones only, not all of them. The sample consists of 140,000 or so clones, 80% to 90% of them appearing once. A note on this clone: Its target is not known.

Notes on the study in general: The donors showed a predominance of white British ancestry and of females, with possible underestimation of clonal diversity. Spike regions recognized by vaccine-associated CD4 TCRs spanned the protein, led by 160-218 and 743-854.

Sequenced here: peripheral blood, sampled on day 0 of AZD1222 vaccination. This clonotype originated in an adult in good health. This chain connects TRBV6-5 to TRBJ2-1; the match to TRBD2 covers 14 bases. CDR3 residues: CASSSQGTSGSRAQFF. The CDR3 nucleotides are TGTGCCAGCAGTTCCCAGGGGACTAGCGGGAGTAGGGCGCAGTTCTTC.